What follows are 9 T cell receptor beta chains derived from one specimen sequenced in a study of blood T cell repertoires in COVID-19. Data came from immunoSEQ multiplex PCR; TCRdb stores just in-frame clones and leaves some out. Seen here are approximately 67,000 clones, approximately 88% observed once, and the top ten hold 15% to 20%. Sequencing was carried out using peripheral blood. Receptor source: a woman of 80 years or more with acute or convalescent COVID-19.

This rearrangement joins TRBV28 to TRBJ1-5; possibly TRBD1 for D (5 bases). This CDR3 is 15 amino acids long. Between the trimmed V and J ends, which lost 6 bases and 3 bases, there was a span of 15 bases. Germline assignment: CDR1 MDHEN and CDR2 SYDVKM. CDR3 sequence: CASRLGPGYNQPQHF. In nucleotides, the CDR3 is TGTGCCAGCAGATTAGGCCCAGGGTACAATCAGCCCCAGCATTTT.

This chain joins TRBV5-1 and TRBJ2-3; the match to TRBD1 covers 8 bases. This CDR3 spans 14 amino acids. V trimming: 6 bases; J trimming: 6 bases; junction bases outside the gene matches: 9. The V gene's germline CDR1 is SGHRS and CDR2 YFSETQ. The CDR3 region has the DNA TGCGCCAGCACCGATTTGACAGGGGCGGATACGCAGTATTTT. Amino acid sequence: CASTDLTGADTQYF. Based on the CDR3 plus reference TRBV5-1 and TRBJ2-3, the full variable domain is KAGVTQTPRYLIKTRGQQVTLSCSPISGHRSVSWYQQTPGQGLQFLFEYFSETQRNKGNFPGRFSGRQFSNSRSEMNVSTLELGDSALYLCASTDLTGADTQYFGPGTRLTVL.

The chain links TRBV10-3 to TRBJ1-2, with 10 bases matching TRBD1. Germline V gene data show CDR1 as ENHRY and CDR2 as SYGVKD. J lost 8 bases, V lost 0 bases, and 9 bases had no gene match. There are 16 residues in the CDR3. The CDR3 sequence: CAISESGRTGGRGYTF. In DNA form, the CDR3 reads TGTGCCATCAGTGAGTCGGGGAGGACAGGGGGACGGGGCTACACCTTC.

Only one count was recorded for this clone. The gene calls are TRBV7-2 and TRBJ2-3, with TRBD2 as a possible D gene (5 bases). Trimming shortened V by 10 bases and J by 0 bases, and 17 bases separated the two germline ends. The CDR3 loop spans 15 amino acids. Germline assignment: CDR1 SGHTA and CDR2 FQGNSA. Here the CDR3 reads CATLAYLASTDTQYF. The CDR3 DNA sequence: TGTGCCACCCTAGCTTACTTGGCGAGCACAGATACGCAGTATTTT.

The CDR3 is CASSSPYEQYF. In DNA, the CDR3 is TGTGCCAGCAGTTCCCCTTACGAGCAGTACTTC. The chain couples TRBV28 to TRBJ2-7; D is uncertain. The V end was cut by 4 bases, the J end by 4 bases, with 5 bases between. Germline lookup yields CDR1 MDHEN and CDR2 SYDVKM. This CDR3 is built from 11 residues.

This clone occurred once. The V and J genes are TRBV25-1 and TRBJ1-1; 7 bases fit TRBD1. The junction had 7 bases not matched to a gene; V was cut back by 5 bases and J by 4 bases. The CDR3 totals 14 residues. Germline-derived CDR1 and CDR2 are MGHDK and SYGVNS. The CDR3 DNA follows: TGTGCCAGCAGTAACAGGGGTGAGGTCACTGAAGCTTTCTTT. This sequence encodes CASSNRGEVTEAFF.

J is TRBJ1-1 and V is TRBV6-5, with TRBD1 matching 7 bases. This CDR3 is built from 12 residues. J was trimmed by 6 bases and V by 8 bases; bases with no gene match: 6. CDR1 is MNHEY and CDR2 is SVGAGI in the germline V gene. The CDR3 sequence: CASSRGWAEAFF. The CDR3 region has the DNA TGTGCCAGCTCCAGGGGGTGGGCTGAAGCTTTCTTT.

This chain joins TRBV27 and TRBJ2-3; possible D gene TRBD1, 6 bases. V lost 1 base, J lost 0 bases, and 8 bases lay in between. The CDR3 extends over 15 amino acids. Germline V gene data show CDR1 as MNHEY and CDR2 as SMNVEV (reference sequence). CDR3 DNA: TGTGCCAGCAGTTTATTGGGGGCTAGCACAGATACGCAGTATTTT. Translating gives CASSLLGASTDTQYF.

V gene TRBV12-3 or TRBV12-4 combines with J gene TRBJ1-4, with 7 bases that match TRBD1. This CDR3 is 13 amino acids long. The V segment lost 8 bases and the J segment 8 bases; nucleotides outside the gene matches: 8. The CDR3 is CASGMRGREKLFF. The CDR3 DNA sequence: TGTGCCAGCGGTATGAGGGGGCGAGAAAAACTGTTTTTT.